The 17 T cell receptor beta chains given below trace back to one sample, sequenced in a study of blood T cell repertoires in COVID-19. TCRdb's copy holds only in-frame clones and misses some; the assay was immunoSEQ multiplex PCR. The sample lists some 300,000 clones; 88% were seen once. The material sequenced was PBMCs or T cells enriched from blood (not recorded which). These receptor sequences come from a woman aged 60-75 years in a cohort exposed to, infected with or recovered from COVID-19 (not recorded which).

This clone was found many times. The rearrangement joins TRBV28 to TRBJ1-5; the match to TRBD1 covers 8 bases. Germline V gene data show CDR1 as MDHEN and CDR2 as SYDVKM. The CDR3 runs 14 residues. V was pared by 6 bases and J by 6 bases, with 7 bases of the junction left unmatched. The CDR3: CASRGTGGSQPQHF. CDR3 coding DNA: TGTGCCAGCAGGGGGACAGGAGGTAGTCAGCCCCAGCATTTT.

CDR3 DNA sequence: TGTGCCAGCATCCCGACTAGCGGGAGATGGAATGAGCAGTTCTTC. Its protein is CASIPTSGRWNEQFF. The rearrangement uses TRBV6-5 and TRBJ2-1; 12 bases fit TRBD2. V gave up 7 bases and J gave up 7 bases; unmatched junction bases: 8. This CDR3 is built from 15 residues. In germline, CDR1 is MNHEY, CDR2 SVGAGI.

The V gene is TRBV28, the J gene TRBJ1-1, with 8 nucleotides matching TRBD1. Germline V gene lookup returns CDR1 MDHEN and CDR2 SYDVKM. With 6 bases clipped from V and 5 bases from J, the junction kept 17 bases outside the gene matches. This CDR3 is 17 amino acids long. The CDR3 nucleotides read TGTGCCAGCAGCTTTCCGACGCCAGGGGGCGCGGGAACTGAAGCTTTCTTT. Translated: CASSFPTPGGAGTEAFF.

This chain uses TRBV4-3 with TRBJ2-5; a weak D match, TRBD2 (5 bases). The CDR3 extends over 18 amino acids. The germline gives CDR1 LGHNA, CDR2 YSLEER. Trimming pared 1 base from V and 4 bases from J, leaving 22 bases between. DNA of the CDR3: TGCGCCAGCAGCCAAGGAAATGGGGTAGCGCCCTGGGGAGAGACCCAGTACTTC. This codes for CASSQGNGVAPWGETQYF.

The V and J genes are TRBV15 and TRBJ2-2; D might be TRBD1 (6 bases). This CDR3 is built from 14 residues. Germline CDR1 and CDR2: LNHNV and YYDKDF (reference sequence). The ends were cut back, 0 bases at V and 5 bases at J, with 7 bases in the middle. The CDR3 DNA is TGTGCCACCAGCAGAGATCAGGGGACCGGGGAGCTGTTTTTT. It is translated as CATSRDQGTGELFF.

The CDR3 nucleotides read TGTGCCACCAGTGACGGGGGTTCTGGAAACACCATATATTTT. Its protein product is CATSDGGSGNTIYF. This chain uses TRBV24-1 with TRBJ1-3; possible D gene TRBD1, 5 bases. Trimming shortened V by 4 bases and J by 1 base, and 7 bases separated the two germline ends. The germline V gene has CDR1 KGHDR and CDR2 SFDVKD. The length of the CDR3 is 14 residues.

The chain uses TRBV29-1 and TRBJ2-3; 9 bases fit TRBD2. CDR1 and CDR2 (germline): SQVTM, ANQGSEA. This CDR3 has 14 amino acids. With V trimmed by 7 bases and J by 1 base, 6 bases remained unmatched. The CDR3: CSASRTSGTDTQYF. The CDR3 bases are TGCAGCGCCTCAAGGACTAGCGGCACAGATACGCAGTATTTT.

V and J are TRBV25-1 and TRBJ1-1; D is possibly TRBD1 (6 bases). This CDR3 has 13 amino acids. Germline-derived CDR1 and CDR2 are MGHDK and SYGVNS. V lost 7 bases, J lost 5 bases, and 14 bases lay in between. The CDR3 loop reads CASTLGAGTEAFF. In nucleotides, the CDR3 is TGTGCCAGCACTCTGGGGGCAGGGACTGAAGCTTTCTTT.

This clone showed up just a few times. This chain's CDR3 is CASSLEPRSSYNEQFF. The CDR3 nucleotides are TGTGCCAGCAGCTTAGAACCGAGGAGCTCCTACAATGAGCAGTTCTTC. The chain has TRBV7-2 and TRBJ2-1; D is unclear. This CDR3 has 16 residues. V shed 1 base and J shed 0 bases, with 10 bases lying between them. From germline, CDR1 is SGHTA and CDR2 FQGNSA.

The V gene is TRBV6-5, the J gene TRBJ1-5; 7 bases line up with TRBD1. In germline, CDR1 is MNHEY, CDR2 SVGAGI. The trim removed 7 bases at V and 0 bases at J, leaving 6 bases unmatched. The CDR3 is 15 residues long. CDR3 DNA sequence: TGTGCCAGCAAAAGGACAGGTGATAGCAATCAGCCCCAGCATTTT. Translation gives CASKRTGDSNQPQHF.

CDR3 DNA sequence: TGTGCCAGCAGCTTAGGGGACAGGGGGCTGGGTGAGCAGTTCTTC. As protein: CASSLGDRGLGEQFF. The chain joins TRBV7-9 to TRBJ2-1, with TRBD1 identical over 12 bases. Germline CDR1 SEHNR, CDR2 FQNEAQ (reference sequence). V lost 1 base and J lost 9; bases outside the gene matches: 4. The CDR3 spans 15 residues. Supplemented by reference TRBV7-9 and TRBJ2-1, the full variable domain reads DTGVSQNPRHKITKRGQNVTFRCDPISEHNRLYWYRQTLGQGPEFLTYFQNEAQLEKSRLLSDRFSAERPKGSFSTLEIQRTEQGDSAMYLCASSLGDRGLGEQFFGPGTRLTVL.

This chain connects TRBV4-3 to TRBJ2-1; TRBD2 matches at 7 bases. V lost 1 base and J lost 4; bases outside the gene matches: 7. The CDR3 totals 16 residues. Germline V CDR1 and CDR2: LGHNA, YSLEER. The CDR3 sequence is CASSQGNGRSYNEQFF. CDR3 in DNA: TGCGCCAGCAGCCAAGGAAACGGGAGGTCTTACAATGAGCAGTTCTTC.

The rearrangement links TRBV19 to TRBJ2-1; 7 bases align to TRBD1. Unmatched junction bases numbered 3, after V lost 4 bases and J lost 0 bases. The CDR3 is 15 amino acids. From germline, CDR1 is LNHDA and CDR2 SQIVND (reference sequence). The CDR3 bases are TGTGCCAGTAGTACGGACAGGAGCTCCTACAATGAGCAGTTCTTC. Translating gives CASSTDRSSYNEQFF.

The rearrangement joins TRBV7-3 to TRBJ1-1, with 7 nucleotides matching TRBD1. CDR1 is SGHTA, CDR2 FQGTGA, per germline. The V gene end was trimmed by 2 bases and the J gene end by 5 bases; junction bases not matched to a gene: 8. This CDR3 spans 15 amino acids. CDR3 region: CASSLRQGFITEAFF. CDR3 bases: TGTGCCAGCAGCTTACGACAGGGTTTTATAACTGAAGCTTTCTTT. Using reference TRBV7-3 and TRBJ1-1 for the parts outside the CDR3, the full variable domain is GAGVSQTPSNKVTEKGKYVELRCDPISGHTALYWYRQSLGQGPEFLIYFQGTGAADDSGLPNDRFFAVRPEGSVSTLKIQRTERGDSAVYLCASSLRQGFITEAFFGQGTRLTVV.

The V call is TRBV7-3, the J call TRBJ1-5, with D uncertain. The CDR3 has 13 amino acids. Germline V gene data show CDR1 as SGHTA and CDR2 as FQGTGA. The V gene lost 5 bases and the J gene lost 1 base, with 6 bases spanning the gap. CDR3 region: CASSLSSNQPQHF. CDR3 bases: TGTGCCAGCAGCCTATCAAGCAATCAGCCCCAGCATTTT.

The sample holds one count of this clone. The chain uses TRBV18 and TRBJ1-3; D may be TRBD1 (6 bases). V was clipped by 3 bases and J by 2 bases, with 20 bases between them. The CDR3 is 18 residues long. Looked up from germline, CDR1 is KGHSH and CDR2 is LQKENI. CDR3 nucleotide sequence: TGTGCCAGCTCACCCCCGGGACATCAGAGGAGTACTGGAAACACCATATATTTT. Translated, it gives CASSPPGHQRSTGNTIYF.

The chain couples TRBV13 to TRBJ2-7, with 9 bases aligning to TRBD2. There are 18 residues in the CDR3. Germline CDR1 and CDR2: PRHDT and FYEKMQ (reference sequence). Trimming took 0 bases from V and 2 from J; bases not matched to a gene: 11. CDR3 in DNA: TGTGCCAGCAGCTTAGGAGTCTCGAGCGGGAGGCCCACCTACGAGCAGTACTTC. The encoded protein is CASSLGVSSGRPTYEQYF.